This TCR beta chain was identified during a study of T cell responses to AZD1222 COVID-19 vaccine (dated by TCRdb to the early 2020s). Some background on the complete study: Because spike-specific TCR depth and breadth did not differ between the two schedules, AZD1222 recipients who got a second dose at roughly 4 weeks were pooled with those who got a second dose at roughly 12 weeks. TCR sequencing covered roughly 230 trial participants: 200 to 210 given two doses of AZD1222 and 26 given two doses of MenACWY control vaccine. Enrollment into the trials was organized by age into subgroups of 18-55, 56-69 and 70-plus years, and those subgroups contained approximately 150, 30 and 60 TCR-sequenced participants, respectively.

About this clone itself: Its antigen remains undetermined. Per-base quality was not reported, and no clone a single base away is much larger than it.

The CDR3 regions of human TCRbeta chains were subjected to immunosequencing. The authors' pipeline ran thus. TCRs in the repertoires were matched against a reference library of SARS-CoV-2-specific TCRs that had been generated with the MIRA antigen-specificity platform. Breadth meant the fraction of unique TCRs that were SARS-CoV-2-associated, whereas depth meant the fraction of total T cells that were SARS-CoV-2-associated. Using the MIRA data, every spike-specific TCR was mapped to the spike region that the TCR reacted to and assigned to either a CD4 or a CD8 class. Log10-transformed breadth and depth values were compared by one-way ANOVA with Sidak's multiple comparisons tests. TCRdb took over this immuneACCESS table, retaining in-frame rearrangements with V and J assigned. Such tables are incomplete; in checked studies, under half of the missing clones stem from an unresolved V gene, and the remainder is unexplained. The D gene and trimming were derived from the DNA, and the V and J assignments and clone size from that table. For this sample there are about 160,000 clones; 91% appear just once. Approximately 2% of the sample belongs to the ten largest clones.

Counted from cysteine to phenylalanine, this CDR3 has 15 amino acids. Solely the CDR3 DNA is kept, with 45 bases framed from the first base. For this chain, trimming is 0 bases at the V end and 7 bases at the J end, and the number of junction bases without a gene match is 10. CDR1 and CDR2 (GTSNPN, SVGIG) derive from the germline V gene (reference sequence). The label giving this sample's time point can be read as: baseline before first vaccination. Samples from vaccinated people were obtained from the UK trials COV001 and COV002, which included a single-blind randomized controlled phase 2/3 trial of AZD1222 (ChAdOx1 nCoV-19) in healthy adults. For TCRbeta chain sequencing, PBMC samples were collected from trial participants at day 0 and at day 28 after the second dose. Broader findings and caveats from the paper: CD4 TCRs associated with the vaccine covered the entire spike protein, and the dominant responses were in regions 160-218 and 743-854. In the small 56-69-year group, the increase in depth fell short of significance, most likely because of low power. Reportedly, almost half of the unique spike-specific TCRs recognized epitopes lying outside the regions that are mutated in the B.1.351 and B.1.1.7 variants. Participants were mostly white British, with more females than males. The authors suggested clonal diversity may have been underestimated. Only five to seven AZD1222 recipients were SARS-CoV-2 seropositive at baseline, limiting conclusions about previously exposed vaccinees. No day 14 peak-response samples were available, so repertoires were characterized only after the peak T cell response. After two AZD1222 doses, both the breadth and the depth of spike-specific TCRs were significantly higher than at day 0 and than in MenACWY recipients.

Sequenced here: peripheral blood, sampled on day 0 of AZD1222 vaccination. This TCR was recovered from an adult in good health. This sequence uses TRBV30 and TRBJ1-2, with 8 central nucleotides matching TRBD1. This receptor carries the CDR3 CAWSVLTGVMIGYTF. The sequenced DNA: TGTGCCTGGAGTGTACTGACAGGGGTGATGATTGGCTACACCTTC.